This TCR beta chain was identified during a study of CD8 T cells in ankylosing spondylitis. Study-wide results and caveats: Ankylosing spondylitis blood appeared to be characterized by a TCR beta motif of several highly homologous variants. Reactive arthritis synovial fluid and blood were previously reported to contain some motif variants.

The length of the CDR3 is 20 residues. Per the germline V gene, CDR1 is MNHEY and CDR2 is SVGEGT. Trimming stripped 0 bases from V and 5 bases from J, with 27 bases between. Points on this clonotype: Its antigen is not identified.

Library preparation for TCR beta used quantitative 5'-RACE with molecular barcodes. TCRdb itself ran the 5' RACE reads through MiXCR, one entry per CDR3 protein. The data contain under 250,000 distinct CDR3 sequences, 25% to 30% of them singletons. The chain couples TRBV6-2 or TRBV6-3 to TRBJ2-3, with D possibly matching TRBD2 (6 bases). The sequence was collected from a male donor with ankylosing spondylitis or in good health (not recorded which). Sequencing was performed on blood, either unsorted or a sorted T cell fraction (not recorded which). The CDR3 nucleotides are TGTGCCAGCAGTTACTCGAGAAGTGGTCCGGGAGCATCTATGGGAGATACGCAGTATTTT. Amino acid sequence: CASSYSRSGPGASMGDTQYF.